Listed below are T cell receptor beta chains from one sample, sequenced in a study of Graves' ophthalmopathy and Graves' hyperthyroidism. TCRdb passed the multiplex PCR reads through MiXCR, listing each CDR3 protein once. This sample carries about 480,000 distinct CDR3 sequences, approximately 15% of them seen once, and the ten largest clones take more than 8.5%. The sequenced material came from blood. These receptors all come from a woman aged 25 to 39 with Graves' ophthalmopathy. Each CDR3 is given with its conserved first and last residue. D genes are given only for firm matches. The listing skips clone size in some rows; elsewhere it reads once, few, many or a size class.

TRBV11-2	many	TRBD2	TRBJ2-5	TGTGCCAGCAGCTTATCCTTGGCTAGCGGGGAAGAGACCCAGTACTTC	CASSLSLASGEETQYF
TRBV30	many	-	TRBJ1-1	TGTGCCTGGAGTGTAGGGGTAATGAACACTGAAGCTTTCTTT	CAWSVGVMNTEAFF
TRBV27	many	-	TRBJ2-7	TGTGCCAGCAGTTTAACGCCAGGGGCGCTTGACTACGAGCAGTACTTC	CASSLTPGALDYEQYF
TRBV24-1	many	TRBD1	TRBJ2-7	TGTGCCACCAGCCGGGACAGCGTTCTTTCCTACGAGCAGTACTTC	CATSRDSVLSYEQYF
TRBV28	many	TRBD1	TRBJ2-7	TGTGCCAGCAGTCCTGACAGGGGGTCGGTTTCCTACGAGCAGTACTTC	CASSPDRGSVSYEQYF
TRBV20-1	few	-	TRBJ1-1	TGCAGTGCTAGTTTTTCCTTGACGCCCGGCACTGAAGCTTTCTTT	CSASFSLTPGTEAFF
TRBV20-1	many	-	TRBJ2-2	TGCAGTGCCCGAAGGCGGTCCGGGGAGCTGTTTTTT	CSARRRSGELFF
TRBV12-3/TRBV12-4	many	-	TRBJ1-2	TGTGCCTCCTTGAACGGGGGGGGTGGCTATGGCTACACCTTC	CASLNGGGGYGYTF
TRBV28	-	TRBD2	TRBJ2-5	TGTGCCAGCAGTCCCCGGACTAGCGGGGGACACCAAGAGACCCAGTACTTC	CASSPRTSGGHQETQYF
TRBV6-4	few	-	TRBJ2-6	TGTGCCAGCATAACACCGAAGGACCCGGAACCAATTTCTGGGGCCAACGTCCTGACTTTC	CASITPKDPEPISGANVLTF
TRBV10-3	many	TRBD2	TRBJ2-7	TGTGCCATCCGACAGAAGCTAGCGGGAGAAGGGTACGAGCAGTACTTC	CAIRQKLAGEGYEQYF
TRBV12-3/TRBV12-4	many	-	TRBJ2-7	TGTGCCAGCAGTTTAGTAGGTCAGGCAGGAGGCGAGCAGTACTTC	CASSLVGQAGGEQYF
TRBV3-1	many	TRBD1	TRBJ1-6	TGTGCCAGCAGCCGTCAGGGGGGCGCGTCACCCCTCCACTTT	CASSRQGGASPLHF
TRBV30	many	TRBD1	TRBJ2-7	TGTGCCTGGAGTGTACCGACAGGGGACTACGAGCAGTACTTC	CAWSVPTGDYEQYF
TRBV27	many	-	TRBJ2-7	TGTGCCACTGGGGGCACCAGGGTCTACGAGCAGTACTTC	CATGGTRVYEQYF
TRBV10-3	many	-	TRBJ1-1	TGTGCCATCAGGAGGGACCAGACTCTATCTGAAGCTTTCTTT	CAIRRDQTLSEAFF
TRBV6-1	-	TRBD1	TRBJ2-5	TGTGCCAGCAGAGCCGACAGGGGTATGAGGAGGGAGACCCAGTACTTC	CASRADRGMRRETQYF
TRBV11-1	many	-	TRBJ2-7	TGTGCCAGCAGCTTAGCGCCTGGGCCTCCCTACGAGCAGTACTTC	CASSLAPGPPYEQYF
TRBV29-1	many	TRBD1	TRBJ1-6	TGCAGCATATCGGACAGGGCTCGTCTCTATAATTCACCCCTCCACTTT	CSISDRARLYNSPLHF
TRBV2	few	-	TRBJ1-1	TGTGCCAGCAGTGTCCCGGGATCGGACACTGAAGCTTTCTTT	CASSVPGSDTEAFF
TRBV24-1	many	-	TRBJ2-5	TGTGCATCCCGGGGGCAGAAAGAGACCCAGTACTTC	CASRGQKETQYF
TRBV6-5	many	TRBD1	TRBJ1-6	TGTGCCAGCAGTTACAGTTATCGCTCGGGACAGGGTTTTTCTTCACCCCTCCACTTT	CASSYSYRSGQGFSSPLHF
TRBV13	-	TRBD2	TRBJ2-7	TGTGCCAGCAGCATGACGACTAGCGGGGACACCTACGAGCAGTACTTC	CASSMTTSGDTYEQYF
TRBV7-9	-	-	TRBJ1-5	TGTGCCAGCAGCCCTCCGATGTACAATCAGCCCCAGCATTTT	CASSPPMYNQPQHF
TRBV7-2	many	-	TRBJ1-5	TGTGCCAGCAGCGGTGGGATCGTTTCCAATCAGCCCCAGCATTTT	CASSGGIVSNQPQHF
TRBV12-3/TRBV12-4	many	TRBD1	TRBJ1-2	TGTGCCAGCAGTTTAAATTCCCAGGGGGCCGTTGGCTACACCTTC	CASSLNSQGAVGYTF
TRBV20-1	many	-	TRBJ2-2	TGCAGTGCTAGCCCCGAGGAAAACACCGGGGAGCTGTTTTTT	CSASPEENTGELFF
TRBV6-1	many	TRBD1	TRBJ1-1	TGTGCCAGCAGCCGCAGGACAGGGAGTGGCACTGAAGCTTTCTTT	CASSRRTGSGTEAFF
TRBV12-3/TRBV12-4	many	-	TRBJ1-1	TGTGCCAGCAGCTACCCCCGAGGACGTTCCCCGAACACTGAAGCTTTCTTT	CASSYPRGRSPNTEAFF
TRBV4-3	few	-	TRBJ2-5	TGCGCCAGCAGCCACTTCAATAGGGAGACCCAGTACTTC	CASSHFNRETQYF
TRBV5-5	few	-	TRBJ1-5	TGTGCCAGCAGCTTGGGTGGTGGGGGCGCGGGTCAGCCCCAGCATTTT	CASSLGGGGAGQPQHF
TRBV19	-	TRBD2	TRBJ2-5	TGTGCCAGTAGTATGAGGACTTCGGGGACTAGCGTAGAGACCCAGTACTTC	CASSMRTSGTSVETQYF
TRBV3-1	many	-	TRBJ2-5	TGTGCCAGCAGCCAAGGGTCAGGGCGAGAGACCCAGTACTTC	CASSQGSGRETQYF
TRBV27	few	TRBD1	TRBJ2-5	TGTGCCAGCAGTGGGGACAGGCAAGTCCAAGAGACCCAGTACTTC	CASSGDRQVQETQYF
TRBV6-5	many	-	TRBJ1-2	TGTGCCAGCAGTTACTCGGAGGACAGTAAGGGTGGCTACACCTTC	CASSYSEDSKGGYTF
TRBV20-1	many	-	TRBJ2-2	TGCAGTGCTAGTAGGGACACCGGCACCGGGGAGCTGTTTTTT	CSASRDTGTGELFF
TRBV12-3/TRBV12-4	-	TRBD1	TRBJ2-7	TGTGCCAGCAGTTACGCCCGGACAGGGAACGAGCAGTACTTC	CASSYARTGNEQYF
TRBV28	many	-	TRBJ1-6	TGTGCCAGCACTCTACTGCAGGGCCCTAATTCACCCCTCCACTTT	CASTLLQGPNSPLHF
TRBV5-1	many	TRBD1	TRBJ2-7	TGCGCCAGCAGCCACCGGCTAGGGGGACAGGGGGCGAGCGAGCAGTACTTC	CASSHRLGGQGASEQYF
TRBV28	many	-	TRBJ1-1	TGTGCCAGCATAAGGGCGGAAGAAGCTTTCTTT	CASIRAEEAFF
TRBV5-1	-	TRBD2	TRBJ2-7	TGCGCCAGCAGTTCCCAGGGACTAGCGGGAGGGCCCTACGAGCAGTACTTC	CASSSQGLAGGPYEQYF
TRBV28	many	-	TRBJ1-5	TGTGCCAGCAGCCAACGGCAGGGAGATCAGCCCCAGCATTTT	CASSQRQGDQPQHF
TRBV5-1	few	-	TRBJ1-2	TGCGCCAGCAGCTTGGCAGCAGGGGCTAACTATGGCTACACCTTC	CASSLAAGANYGYTF
TRBV19	many	-	TRBJ1-1	TGTGCCAGTAGTACGTCCTGGACAGAGAACACTGAAGCTTTCTTT	CASSTSWTENTEAFF
TRBV28	many	TRBD1	TRBJ1-1	TGTGCCAGCAGTGACAGGGTAACTGAAGCTTTCTTT	CASSDRVTEAFF
TRBV28	many	-	TRBJ1-2	TGTGCCAGCAGTGTTCTGAGGGGATATGGCTACACCTTC	CASSVLRGYGYTF
TRBV7-2	-	-	TRBJ2-5	TGTGCCAGCAGCTTAAGGCGGGGGCAGCAAGAGACCCAGTACTTC	CASSLRRGQQETQYF
TRBV29-1	few	-	TRBJ2-5	TGCAGCTCAGGACTTCAAGAGACCCAGTACTTC	CSSGLQETQYF
TRBV24-1	many	-	TRBJ2-7	TGTGCCACCGAGGGACCGACAACCTACGAGCAGTACTTC	CATEGPTTYEQYF
TRBV5-1	many	-	TRBJ2-7	TGCGCCAGCAGCTTGGCAGGGCTCCACTCTTACGAGCAGTACTTC	CASSLAGLHSYEQYF
TRBV4-2	few	-	TRBJ2-7	TGTGCCAGCAGCCAAGATCCTAACTGGCACTACGAGCAGTACTTC	CASSQDPNWHYEQYF
TRBV11-2	many	-	TRBJ1-1	TGTGCCAGCAGCTTAACCCCAGGGTTCAACACTGAAGCTTTCTTT	CASSLTPGFNTEAFF
TRBV27	many	-	TRBJ1-1	TGTGCCAGCAGTTTGTCGACAAACATGAACACTGAAGCTTTCTTT	CASSLSTNMNTEAFF